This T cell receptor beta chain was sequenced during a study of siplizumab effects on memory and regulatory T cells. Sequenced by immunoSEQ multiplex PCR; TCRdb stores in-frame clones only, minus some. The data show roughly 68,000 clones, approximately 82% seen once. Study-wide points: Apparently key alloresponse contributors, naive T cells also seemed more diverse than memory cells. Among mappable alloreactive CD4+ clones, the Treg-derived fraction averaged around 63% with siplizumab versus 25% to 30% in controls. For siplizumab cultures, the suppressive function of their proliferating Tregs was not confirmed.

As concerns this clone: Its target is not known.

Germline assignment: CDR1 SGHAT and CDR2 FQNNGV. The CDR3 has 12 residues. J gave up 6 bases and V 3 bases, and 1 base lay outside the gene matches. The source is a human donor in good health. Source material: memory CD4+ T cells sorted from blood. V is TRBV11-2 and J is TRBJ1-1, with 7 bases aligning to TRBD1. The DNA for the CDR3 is TGTGCCAGCAGCTTTCAGGGGGCTGAAGCTTTCTTT. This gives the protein CASSFQGAEAFF. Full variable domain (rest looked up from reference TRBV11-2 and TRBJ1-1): EAGVAQSPRYKIIEKRQSVAFWCNPISGHATLYWYQQILGQGPKLLIQFQNNGVVDDSQLPKDRFSAERLKGVDSTLKIQPAKLEDSAVYLCASSFQGAEAFFGQGTRLTVV.